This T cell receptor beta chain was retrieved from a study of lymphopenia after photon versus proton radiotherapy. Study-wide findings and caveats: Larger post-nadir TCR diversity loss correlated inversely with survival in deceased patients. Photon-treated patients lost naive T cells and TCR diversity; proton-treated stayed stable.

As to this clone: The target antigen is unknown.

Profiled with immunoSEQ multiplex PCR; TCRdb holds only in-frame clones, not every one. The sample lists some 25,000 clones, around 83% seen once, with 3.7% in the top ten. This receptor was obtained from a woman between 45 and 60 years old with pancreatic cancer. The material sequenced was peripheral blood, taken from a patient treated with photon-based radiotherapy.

This CDR3 reads CASSLGQGKKLFF. The CDR3 DNA follows: TGTGCCAGCAGCTTAGGTCAGGGGAAAAAACTGTTTTTT. The chain has TRBV11-2 and TRBJ1-4; TRBD1 is a possible D gene (6 bases). The CDR3 extends over 13 amino acids. With 1 base removed from V and 9 bases from J, the gap between germline ends came to 9 bases. Germline CDR1 reads SGHAT; CDR2 reads FQNNGV.